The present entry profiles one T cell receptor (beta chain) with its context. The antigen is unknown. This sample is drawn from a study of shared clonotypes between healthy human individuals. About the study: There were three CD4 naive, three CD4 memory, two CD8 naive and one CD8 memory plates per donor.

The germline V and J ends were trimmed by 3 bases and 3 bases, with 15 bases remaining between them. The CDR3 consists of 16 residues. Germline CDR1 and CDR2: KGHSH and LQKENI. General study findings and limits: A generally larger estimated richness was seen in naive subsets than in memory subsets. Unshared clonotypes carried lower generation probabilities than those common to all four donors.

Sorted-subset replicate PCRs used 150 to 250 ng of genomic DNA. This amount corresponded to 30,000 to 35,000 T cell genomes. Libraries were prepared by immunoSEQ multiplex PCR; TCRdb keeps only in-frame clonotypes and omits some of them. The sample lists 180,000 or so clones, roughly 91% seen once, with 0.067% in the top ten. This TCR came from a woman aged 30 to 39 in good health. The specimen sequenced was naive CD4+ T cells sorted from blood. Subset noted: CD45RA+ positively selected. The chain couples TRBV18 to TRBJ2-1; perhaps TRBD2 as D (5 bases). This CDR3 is CASSPLEAELYNEQFF. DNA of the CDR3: TGTGCCAGCTCACCCCTGGAAGCGGAGCTCTACAATGAGCAGTTCTTC.